This paragraph covers one T cell receptor (beta chain) sequence. Its antigen is undetermined. CDR3 length: 13 residues. V was cut by 4 bases and J by 2 bases, with 9 bases left in between. Germline V gives CDR1 SGDLS, CDR2 YYNGEE. These data originate in a study of CD4 T cells in relation to SARS-CoV-2 and coronaviruses. Study-wide context: TCR beta CDR3s were sequenced after 10-day antigen culture of PBMCs.

Method: immunoSEQ multiplex PCR; TCRdb's copy keeps in-frame clones and lacks some. Seen here are about 12,000 clones, 69% observed once, and the top ten hold roughly 7.8%. CD4+ T cells from unexposed donors were obtained before the COVID-19 pandemic (2011-2018). CD4+ T cells were isolated from the cells after 10 days of culture. Testing used SARS-CoV-2 S/N and four cold-coronavirus spikes on unexposed-donor CD4+ T cells, cells permitting. General study results and limits: In 55% to 75% of donors, memory CD4+ clonotypes crossrecognized SARS-CoV-2 and at least one common cold coronavirus spike.

The sample comprised CD4+ T cells from PBMCs, cultured in vitro. The chain links TRBV9 to TRBJ1-2, with no clear D. This TCR came from a human donor in good health. The CDR3 nucleotides read TGTGCCAGCAGCCCAGGTTTCAACTATGGCTACACCTTC. Its translation: CASSPGFNYGYTF.